The present TCR beta chain was sequenced within a study of T cell responses to AZD1222 COVID-19 vaccine. Germline V gene lookup returns CDR1 ENHRY and CDR2 SYGVKD. Trimming took off 10 bases at V and 12 bases at J, with 19 bases between the two ends. The CDR3 covers 13 residues. Generated by immunoSEQ multiplex PCR, the TCRdb table keeps only in-frame clones and is missing some. The data contain 85,000 to 90,000 clones, roughly nine tenths of them singletons. The sample consisted of peripheral blood, taken on day 0 of AZD1222 vaccination. This rearrangement joins TRBV10-3 to TRBJ1-6, with D uncertain. This sequence was found in an adult in good health. CDR3: CATKNTWIGPLHF. In nucleotides, the CDR3 is TGTGCCACGAAGAACACCTGGATCGGACCCCTCCACTTT.